The count of the clone carrying this T cell receptor (beta chain) is one. The sample belongs to a study of regulatory T cells in long-lasting Graves disease. After removal of 3 bases from V and 2 bases from J, the junction contained 9 bases not matched to a gene. The CDR3 is 16 amino acids. Germline CDR1 reads SGHVS; CDR2 reads FQNEAQ. Time point noted: newly diagnosed GD, antithyroid drugs for less than 3 months. PBMC RNA served as the TCR library source. Staff took roughly 8.1 milliliters of peripheral blood and put it into EDTA tubes. Through Arm-PCR of CDR3 regions and iRepertoire HTBI primers, TCR beta libraries were built. TCRdb passed the multiplex PCR reads through MiXCR, listing each CDR3 protein once. The sample yields a few hundred thousand distinct CDR3 sequences, approximately 15% seen once. The sample was also linked to a second study, of T cells in Graves' hyperthyroidism and ophthalmopathy.

Sequenced material: peripheral blood mononuclear cells (PBMCs), taken at new diagnosis, from a patient treated with antithyroid drugs. This chain connects TRBV7-8 to TRBJ2-5, with 7 positions matching TRBD1. The clonotype comes from a woman in her forties with Graves disease. This CDR3 reads CASSLTEGQLQETQYF. The CDR3 DNA follows: TGTGCCAGCAGCTTGACCGAGGGACAGCTTCAAGAGACCCAGTACTTC.